Following are 29 T cell receptor beta chains from one sample sequenced in a study of Ad26.COV2.S vaccination and SARS-CoV-2 variants. Sequenced by immunoSEQ multiplex PCR; TCRdb stores in-frame clones only, minus some. The sample holds roughly 250,000 clones, roughly 89% seen once. Indicated treatment: some 20 received Ad26.COV2.S at low or high dose, single or two shots; about five received placebo; per-sample allocation not given. Sampling happened 63 days after the first vaccine or placebo injection. The sequenced sample was peripheral blood, obtained in a trial of Ad26.COV2.S vaccine versus placebo. Source of these receptors: a person between 18 and 65 years old who received the Ad26.COV2.S COVID-19 vaccine or a placebo.

CDR3 nucleotides: TGTGCCAGTAGTCGGATGGCGGGAGCTACCTACGAGCAGTACTTC. Translation gives CASSRMAGATYEQYF. This chain uses TRBV19 with TRBJ2-7, with TRBD2 matching 7 bases. The CDR3 has 15 amino acids. The trim removed 5 bases at V and 2 bases at J, leaving 9 bases unmatched. CDR1 is LNHDA, CDR2 SQIVND, per germline (reference sequence).

The chain combines TRBV4-1 with TRBJ1-1; possible D gene TRBD1, 5 bases. The V and J ends lost 6 bases and 1 base respectively, with 12 bases between them. The CDR3 loop spans 14 amino acids. Germline lookup yields CDR1 MGHRA and CDR2 YSYEKL. CDR3 DNA: TGCGCCAGCAGTGACTCAGGGTCGAACACTGAAGCTTTCTTT. It specifies CASSDSGSNTEAFF.

This clone was counted a few times. The chain links TRBV5-1 to TRBJ1-6, with TRBD1 matching 9 bases. CDR3 length: 14 amino acids. The germline V gene has CDR1 SGHRS and CDR2 YFSETQ. J lost 12 bases, V lost 5 bases, and 9 bases had no gene match. In nucleotides, the CDR3 is TGCGCCAGCAGGCCGTCGGACAGGGGCGTACCCCTCCACTTT. As protein: CASRPSDRGVPLHF.

The chain joins TRBV6-5 to TRBJ2-7; D may be TRBD1 or TRBD2 (5 bases each). Germline CDR1 MNHEY, CDR2 SVGAGI. V was shortened by 10 bases and J by 2 bases, with 21 bases between the two germline ends. CDR3 length: 15 amino acids. CDR3 DNA: TGTGCCACTTCTCTTTTGGGGACCGGTCCCTACGAGCAGTACTTC. It yields the protein CATSLLGTGPYEQYF.

The chain carries TRBV7-8 and TRBJ2-1, with D possibly TRBD2 on 6 matching bases. CDR1 is SGHVS and CDR2 is FQNEAQ in the germline V gene. This CDR3 is built from 15 residues. Between the trimmed V and J ends, which lost 5 bases and 0 bases, there was a span of 11 bases. CDR3: CASSQRVNSYNEQFF. CDR3 DNA: TGTGCCAGCAGCCAGCGGGTAAACTCCTACAATGAGCAGTTCTTC.

This clone was detected a few times. This chain links TRBV6-5 with TRBJ2-7; 7 positions match TRBD1. CDR1 is MNHEY and CDR2 is SVGAGI in the germline V gene. The CDR3 consists of 15 residues. V was pared by 0 bases and J by 6 bases, with 8 bases of the junction left unmatched. The CDR3: CASSYSKDRVFEQYV. CDR3 DNA: TGTGCCAGCAGTTACTCGAAAGACAGGGTTTTCGAGCAGTACGTC.

The chain employs TRBV12-3 or TRBV12-4 and TRBJ1-6; TRBD1 matches at 9 bases. V trimming: 6 bases; J trimming: 10 bases; junction bases outside the gene matches: 4. CDR3 length: 13 residues. Written as DNA, the CDR3 is TGTGCCAGCAGCCGGACAGGGGACTCACCCCTCCACTTT. It is translated as CASSRTGDSPLHF.

The chain recombines TRBV12-3 or TRBV12-4 with TRBJ1-1, with D perhaps TRBD1 (5 bases). The CDR3 totals 13 residues. V lost 2 bases to trimming and J lost 5 bases, with 9 bases between them. The CDR3 loop reads CASSLSGGTEAFF. Written as DNA, the CDR3 is TGTGCCAGCAGTTTATCCGGGGGGACTGAAGCTTTCTTT.

This chain uses TRBV6-4 with TRBJ1-1; 7 nucleotides align to TRBD1. V dropped 5 bases and J dropped 10; count of bases not matched to a gene: 16. CDR1 is MRHNA and CDR2 is SNTAGT in the germline V gene. The CDR3 runs 15 residues. CDR3 coding DNA: TGTGCCAGCAGTCCCTTACCGACAGGGCTTAGGAGAGCTTTCTTT. Translating it yields CASSPLPTGLRRAFF.

This clone occurred once. The chain combines TRBV18 with TRBJ1-1; a possible D gene is TRBD1 (6 bases). CDR3 length: 13 amino acids. The V gene lost 5 bases and the J gene lost 1 base, with 8 bases spanning the gap. The germline V gene encodes CDR1 KGHSH and CDR2 LQKENI. In nucleotides, the CDR3 is TGTGCCAGCTCAGCGACAGGGAACACTGAAGCTTTCTTT. Its protein product is CASSATGNTEAFF.

This chain uses TRBV6-2 or TRBV6-3 with TRBJ1-2; D remains unclear. Germline lookup yields CDR1 MNHEY and CDR2 SVGEGT. This CDR3 region has 16 residues. Between the trimmed V and J ends, which lost 0 bases and 0 bases, there was a span of 11 bases. CDR3: CASSYSNSEANYGYTF. CDR3 nucleotide sequence: TGTGCCAGCAGTTACTCGAATAGTGAAGCTAACTATGGCTACACCTTC.

The J gene is TRBJ1-5, the V gene TRBV12-3 or TRBV12-4, with D hard to call. CDR3 size: 13 residues. Trimming left V 3 bases short and J 4 bases short, with 7 bases between. The CDR3 region is CASSLVWNQPQHF. DNA for the CDR3: TGTGCCAGCAGTTTGGTCTGGAATCAGCCCCAGCATTTT.

The V call is TRBV4-2, the J call TRBJ1-2; D is perhaps TRBD1 (5 bases). The CDR3 runs to 15 residues. Trimming stripped 3 bases from V and 2 bases from J, with 13 bases between. Germline assignment: CDR1 LGHNA and CDR2 YNFKEQ. For the CDR3, the DNA is TGTGCCAGCAGCCACCCGGACAAGGGAAACTATGGCTACACCTTC. It translates to CASSHPDKGNYGYTF.

The rearrangement uses TRBV27 and TRBJ2-1, with a weak D call TRBD2 (6 bases). Germline V CDR1 and CDR2: MNHEY, SMNVEV (reference sequence). The CDR3 contains 17 residues. With 5 bases removed from V and 4 bases from J, the gap between germline ends came to 21 bases. As DNA, the CDR3 is TGTGCCAGCAGTGGTCTAACGGGACTCGTAGATTACAATGAGCAGTTCTTC. Encoded protein: CASSGLTGLVDYNEQFF.

The chain uses TRBV11-2 and TRBJ2-7; possibly TRBD2 for D (6 bases). This CDR3 spans 14 amino acids. V was pared by 5 bases and J by 6 bases, with 17 bases between. The germline gives CDR1 SGHAT, CDR2 FQNNGV. CDR3 region: CASSRTIGATEQYF. The CDR3 region has the DNA TGTGCCAGCAGCAGGACTATTGGTGCCACCGAGCAGTACTTC.

The genes are TRBV4-3 and TRBJ1-4, with 10 bases lining up with TRBD1. This CDR3 contains 15 residues. V dropped 6 bases and J dropped 5; count of bases not matched to a gene: 6. The germline V gene has CDR1 LGHNA and CDR2 YSLEER. CDR3 loop: CASSSPGQGNEKLFF. The CDR3 DNA follows: TGCGCCAGCAGTTCGCCGGGACAGGGGAATGAAAAACTGTTTTTT.

The V and J genes are TRBV6-2 or TRBV6-3 and TRBJ1-1; 10 nucleotides match TRBD1. This CDR3 has 15 residues. Germline loops: CDR1 MNHEY, CDR2 SVGEGT. V gave up 3 bases and J gave up 4 bases; unmatched junction bases: 5. CDR3 nucleotides: TGTGCCAGCAGTTATCCGGGACAGGGGCCCACTGAAGCTTTCTTT. This encodes CASSYPGQGPTEAFF.

The chain couples TRBV7-2 to TRBJ2-7; D is possibly TRBD2 (7 bases). CDR1 and CDR2 (germline): SGHTA, FQGNSA. The V end lost 0 bases, the J end lost 6 bases, and 21 bases lay between the germline ends. The CDR3 is made up of 17 amino acids. CDR3: CASSLASLGRGGSEQYF. The CDR3 DNA is TGTGCCAGCAGCTTAGCCTCCTTGGGGAGGGGGGGTAGCGAGCAGTACTTC.

The V and J genes are TRBV7-2 and TRBJ2-5; the match to TRBD1 covers 8 bases. The V gene's germline CDR1 is SGHTA and CDR2 FQGNSA. Trimming removed 1 base from V and 5 bases from J; junction bases left unmatched: 9. The CDR3 sequence is 16 residues long. The CDR3 here is CASSLVGQGTSETQYF. The CDR3 coding sequence is TGTGCCAGCAGCTTAGTTGGACAGGGAACGTCGGAGACCCAGTACTTC.

The rearrangement links TRBV18 to TRBJ2-7; 10 bases map to TRBD1. CDR3 length: 14 residues. Germline assignment: CDR1 KGHSH and CDR2 LQKENI. J gave up 3 bases and V 3 bases, and 2 bases lay outside the gene matches. In DNA form, the CDR3 reads TGTGCCAGCTCACCGGGACAGGGGCGCTACGAGCAGTACTTC. Amino acids: CASSPGQGRYEQYF. Complete variable domain (other parts from reference TRBV18 and TRBJ2-7): NAGVMQNPRHLVRRRGQEARLRCSPMKGHSHVYWYRQLPEEGLKFMVYLQKENIIDESGMPKERFSAEFPKEGPSILRIQQVVRGDSAAYFCASSPGQGRYEQYFGPGTRLTVT.

This rearrangement joins TRBV14 to TRBJ2-1, with D possibly TRBD2 on 5 matching bases. CDR1 SGHDN and CDR2 FVKESK come from the germline V gene. CDR3 length equals 14 residues. The V end was cut by 2 bases, the J end by 10 bases, with 15 bases between. This chain's CDR3 is CASSQQAVPGEQFF. The CDR3 DNA is TGTGCCAGCAGCCAACAGGCGGTACCGGGGGAGCAGTTCTTC.

The chain recombines TRBV21-1 with TRBJ2-1; TRBD2 is the table's D call and was not checked against the DNA. TRBV21-1 is a documented pseudogene. There are 17 residues in the CDR3. The CDR3 loop reads CASTLPGRTSGGNEQFF. The CDR3 DNA reads as TGTGCCAGCACCTTACCAGGACGGACTAGCGGGGGCAATGAGCAGTTCTTC.

The chain joins TRBV7-3 to TRBJ2-3; 7 bases match TRBD2. The V segment lost 3 bases and the J segment 0 bases; nucleotides outside the gene matches: 3. Germline V gives CDR1 SGHTA, CDR2 FQGTGA. The CDR3 totals 15 residues. In DNA form, the CDR3 reads TGTGCCAGCAGCTTCGGGACTACGAGCACAGATACGCAGTATTTT. As protein: CASSFGTTSTDTQYF. The complete variable domain, with remaining parts taken from reference TRBV7-3 and TRBJ2-3, reads GAGVSQTPSNKVTEKGKYVELRCDPISGHTALYWYRQSLGQGPEFLIYFQGTGAADDSGLPNDRFFAVRPEGSVSTLKIQRTERGDSAVYLCASSFGTTSTDTQYFGPGTRLTVL.

The rearrangement joins TRBV19 to TRBJ2-1, with 10 bases fitting TRBD1. From germline, CDR1 is LNHDA and CDR2 SQIVND (reference sequence). J was trimmed by 6 bases and V by 10 bases; bases with no gene match: 9. This CDR3 has 14 residues. The CDR3 region is CATTGTGEGNEQFF. CDR3 DNA: TGTGCCACCACCGGGACAGGGGAGGGCAATGAGCAGTTCTTC.

This chain connects TRBV27 to TRBJ1-1; 7 bases map to TRBD1. The CDR3 has 15 residues. Germline CDR1 reads MNHEY; CDR2 reads SMNVEV (reference sequence). J was trimmed by 5 bases and V by 3 bases; bases with no gene match: 9. DNA for the CDR3: TGTGCCAGCAGTTTCCGCGACAGGGTGGGGACTGAAGCTTTCTTT. Encoded protein: CASSFRDRVGTEAFF.

The chain carries TRBV5-4 and TRBJ1-3; 7 bases map to TRBD1. V trimming: 1 base; J trimming: 4 bases; junction bases outside the gene matches: 5. Germline CDR1 and CDR2: SGHNT and YYREEE (reference sequence). CDR3 length: 15 amino acids. The CDR3 DNA follows: TGTGCCAGCAGCTTGAGCCAGGGGGGAGGAAACACCATATATTTT. It is translated as CASSLSQGGGNTIYF.

The chain recombines TRBV7-2 with TRBJ1-2; tentatively, D is TRBD1 (6 bases). Trimming cost V 4 bases and J 7 bases, with 16 bases left between them. The CDR3 contains 14 residues. The germline V gene encodes CDR1 SGHTA and CDR2 FQGNSA. CDR3 amino acids: CASSSYRVDGGYTF. In DNA, the CDR3 is TGTGCCAGCAGCTCTTACAGGGTCGACGGTGGCTACACCTTC.

CDR3 in amino acids: CASSSQGLGNQPQHF. Written as DNA, the CDR3 is TGTGCCAGCAGCTCCCAGGGGTTGGGCAATCAGCCCCAGCATTTT. This chain joins TRBV4-2 and TRBJ1-5; D might be TRBD1 (6 bases). This CDR3 comprises 15 residues. Between the trimmed V and J ends, which lost 5 bases and 2 bases, there was a span of 13 bases. Germline V lookup: CDR1 LGHNA, CDR2 YNFKEQ.

The chain carries TRBV6-5 and TRBJ1-2; D is ambiguous. Germline V lookup: CDR1 MNHEY, CDR2 SVGAGI. The V and J ends lost 8 bases and 7 bases respectively, with 17 bases between them. The CDR3 extends over 13 amino acids. The CDR3 nucleotides read TGTGCCAGCTCTTCGGTGGTCCAAGGTGGCTACACCTTC. It encodes CASSSVVQGGYTF.